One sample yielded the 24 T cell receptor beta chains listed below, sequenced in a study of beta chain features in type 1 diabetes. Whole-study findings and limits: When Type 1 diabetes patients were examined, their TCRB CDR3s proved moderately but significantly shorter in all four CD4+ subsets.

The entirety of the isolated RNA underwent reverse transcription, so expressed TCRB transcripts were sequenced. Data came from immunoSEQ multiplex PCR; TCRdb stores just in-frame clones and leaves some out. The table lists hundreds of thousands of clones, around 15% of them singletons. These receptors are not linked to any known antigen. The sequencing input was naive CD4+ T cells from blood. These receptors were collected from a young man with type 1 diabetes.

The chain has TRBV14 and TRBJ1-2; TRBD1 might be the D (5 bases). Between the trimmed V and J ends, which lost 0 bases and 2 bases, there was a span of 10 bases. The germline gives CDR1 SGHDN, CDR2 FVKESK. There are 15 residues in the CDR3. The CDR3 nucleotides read TGTGCCAGCAGCCAAGATCCCGGACAAAACTATGGCTACACCTTC. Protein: CASSQDPGQNYGYTF.

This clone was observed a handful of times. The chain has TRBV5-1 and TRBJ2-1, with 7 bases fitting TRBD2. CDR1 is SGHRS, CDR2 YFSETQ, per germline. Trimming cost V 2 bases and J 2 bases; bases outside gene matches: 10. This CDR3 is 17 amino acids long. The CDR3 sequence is CASSFGGPGLAYNEQFF. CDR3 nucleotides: TGCGCCAGCAGCTTTGGAGGCCCAGGACTAGCCTACAATGAGCAGTTCTTC.

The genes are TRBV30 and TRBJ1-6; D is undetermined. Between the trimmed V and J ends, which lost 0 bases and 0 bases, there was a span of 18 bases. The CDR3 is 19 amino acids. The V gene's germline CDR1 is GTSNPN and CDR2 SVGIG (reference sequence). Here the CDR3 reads CAWSVGNPAASSYNSPLHF. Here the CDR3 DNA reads TGTGCCTGGAGTGTAGGAAACCCGGCAGCGAGCTCCTATAATTCACCCCTCCACTTT.

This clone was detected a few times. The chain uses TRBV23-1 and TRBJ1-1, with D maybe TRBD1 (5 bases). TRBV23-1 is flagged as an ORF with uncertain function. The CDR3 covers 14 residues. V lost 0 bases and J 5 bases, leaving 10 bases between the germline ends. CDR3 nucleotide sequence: TGCGCCAGCAGTCAATCGGGGGAAGGAACTGAAGCTTTCTTT. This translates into CASSQSGEGTEAFF.

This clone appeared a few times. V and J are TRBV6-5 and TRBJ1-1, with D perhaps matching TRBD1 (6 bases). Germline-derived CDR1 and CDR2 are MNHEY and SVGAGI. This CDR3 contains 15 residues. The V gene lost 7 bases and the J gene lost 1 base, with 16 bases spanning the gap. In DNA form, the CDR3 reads TGTGCCAGCATCCTCGCGGGGGCGACGAACACTGAAGCTTTCTTT. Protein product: CASILAGATNTEAFF.

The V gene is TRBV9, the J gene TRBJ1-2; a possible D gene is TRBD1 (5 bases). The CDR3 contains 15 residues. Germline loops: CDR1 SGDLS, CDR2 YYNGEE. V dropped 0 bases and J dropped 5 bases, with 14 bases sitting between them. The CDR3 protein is CASSVAGQGGYGYTF. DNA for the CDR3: TGTGCCAGCAGCGTAGCGGGGCAGGGAGGATATGGCTACACCTTC.

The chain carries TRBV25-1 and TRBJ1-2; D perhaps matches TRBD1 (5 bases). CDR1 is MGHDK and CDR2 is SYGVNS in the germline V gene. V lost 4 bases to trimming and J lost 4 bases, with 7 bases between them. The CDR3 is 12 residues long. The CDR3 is CASSGGSYGYTF. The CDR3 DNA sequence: TGTGCCAGCAGTGGGGGCAGCTATGGCTACACCTTC.

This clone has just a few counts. The CDR3 reads CASSQAGNQPQHF. CDR3 DNA: TGCGCCAGCAGCCAAGCGGGCAATCAGCCCCAGCATTTT. This chain links TRBV4-3 with TRBJ1-5; the D is unclear. V lost 1 base, J lost 2 bases, and 3 bases lay in between. CDR1 is LGHNA, CDR2 YSLEER, per germline. The CDR3 loop spans 13 amino acids.

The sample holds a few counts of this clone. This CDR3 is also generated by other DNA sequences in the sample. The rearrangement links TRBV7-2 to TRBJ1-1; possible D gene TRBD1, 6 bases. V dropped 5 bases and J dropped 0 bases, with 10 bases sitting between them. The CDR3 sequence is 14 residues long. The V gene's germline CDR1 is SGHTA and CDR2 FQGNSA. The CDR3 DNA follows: TGTGCCAGCAGCCTAGGACAGATGAACACTGAAGCTTTCTTT. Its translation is CASSLGQMNTEAFF. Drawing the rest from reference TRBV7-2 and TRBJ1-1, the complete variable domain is GAGVSQSPSNKVTEKGKDVELRCDPISGHTALYWYRQSLGQGLEFLIYFQGNSAPDKSGLPSDRFSAERTGGSVSTLTIQRTQQEDSAVYLCASSLGQMNTEAFFGQGTRLTVV.

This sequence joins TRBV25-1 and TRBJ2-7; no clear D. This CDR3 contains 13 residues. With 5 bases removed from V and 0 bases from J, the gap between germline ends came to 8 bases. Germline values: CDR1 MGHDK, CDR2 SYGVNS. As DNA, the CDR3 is TGTGCCAGCAGTTTGGACGGCTCCTACGAGCAGTACTTC. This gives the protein CASSLDGSYEQYF.

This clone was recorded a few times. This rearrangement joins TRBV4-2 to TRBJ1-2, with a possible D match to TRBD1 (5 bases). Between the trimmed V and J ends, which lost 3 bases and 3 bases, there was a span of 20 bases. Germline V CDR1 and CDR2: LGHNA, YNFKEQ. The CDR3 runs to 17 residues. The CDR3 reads CASSHPGAVFPDYGYTF. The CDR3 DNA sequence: TGTGCCAGCAGCCACCCCGGGGCGGTTTTTCCGGACTATGGCTACACCTTC.

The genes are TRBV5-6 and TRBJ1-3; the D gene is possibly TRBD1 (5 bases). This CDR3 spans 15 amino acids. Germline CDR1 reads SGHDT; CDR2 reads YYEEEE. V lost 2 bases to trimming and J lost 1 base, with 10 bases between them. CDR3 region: CASSFTGDSGNTIYF. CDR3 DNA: TGTGCCAGCAGCTTTACAGGCGATTCTGGAAACACCATATATTTT.

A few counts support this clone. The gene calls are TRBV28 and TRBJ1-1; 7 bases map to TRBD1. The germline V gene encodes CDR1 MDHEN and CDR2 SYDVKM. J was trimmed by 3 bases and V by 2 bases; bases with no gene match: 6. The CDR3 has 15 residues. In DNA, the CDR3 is TGTGCCAGCAGTTTAGGGGGAACAGGGGACACTGAAGCTTTCTTT. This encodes CASSLGGTGDTEAFF.

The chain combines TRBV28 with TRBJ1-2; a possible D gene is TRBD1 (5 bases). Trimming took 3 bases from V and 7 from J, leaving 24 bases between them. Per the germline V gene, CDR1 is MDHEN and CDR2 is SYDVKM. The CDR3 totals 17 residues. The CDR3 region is CASSLAVNRFQQGGYTF. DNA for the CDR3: TGTGCCAGCAGTTTGGCGGTCAACCGTTTTCAGCAGGGTGGCTACACCTTC.

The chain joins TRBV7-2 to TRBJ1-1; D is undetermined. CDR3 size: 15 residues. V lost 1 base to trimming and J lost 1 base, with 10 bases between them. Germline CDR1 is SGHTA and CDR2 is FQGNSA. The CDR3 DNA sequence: TGTGCCAGCAGCTTAGGCCCGGCCAAGAACACTGAAGCTTTCTTT. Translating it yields CASSLGPAKNTEAFF.

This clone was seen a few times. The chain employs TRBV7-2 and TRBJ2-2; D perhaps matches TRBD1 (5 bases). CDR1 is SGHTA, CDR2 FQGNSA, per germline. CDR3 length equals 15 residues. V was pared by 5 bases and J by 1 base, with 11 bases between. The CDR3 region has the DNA TGTGCCAGCAGCGTAGACAGCCAGAACACCGGGGAGCTGTTTTTT. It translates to CASSVDSQNTGELFF. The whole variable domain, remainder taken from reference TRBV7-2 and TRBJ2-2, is GAGVSQSPSNKVTEKGKDVELRCDPISGHTALYWYRQSLGQGLEFLIYFQGNSAPDKSGLPSDRFSAERTGGSVSTLTIQRTQQEDSAVYLCASSVDSQNTGELFFGEGSRLTVL.

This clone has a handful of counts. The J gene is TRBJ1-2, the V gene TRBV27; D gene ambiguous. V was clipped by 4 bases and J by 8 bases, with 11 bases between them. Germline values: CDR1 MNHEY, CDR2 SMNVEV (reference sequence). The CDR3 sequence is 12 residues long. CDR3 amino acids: CASSSGGWGYTF. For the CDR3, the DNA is TGTGCCAGCAGTTCCGGAGGCTGGGGCTACACCTTC.

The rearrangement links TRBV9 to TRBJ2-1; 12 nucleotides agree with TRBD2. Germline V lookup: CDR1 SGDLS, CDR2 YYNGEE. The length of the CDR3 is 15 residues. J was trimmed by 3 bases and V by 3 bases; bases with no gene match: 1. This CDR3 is CASSETSGSYNEQFF. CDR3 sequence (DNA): TGTGCCAGCAGCGAGACTAGCGGGAGCTACAATGAGCAGTTCTTC.

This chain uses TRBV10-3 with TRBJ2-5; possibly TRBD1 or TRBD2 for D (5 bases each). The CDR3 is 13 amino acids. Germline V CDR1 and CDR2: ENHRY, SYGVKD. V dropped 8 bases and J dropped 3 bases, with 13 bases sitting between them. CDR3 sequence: CAIARGEEETQYF. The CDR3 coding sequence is TGTGCCATCGCTCGGGGCGAAGAAGAGACCCAGTACTTC.

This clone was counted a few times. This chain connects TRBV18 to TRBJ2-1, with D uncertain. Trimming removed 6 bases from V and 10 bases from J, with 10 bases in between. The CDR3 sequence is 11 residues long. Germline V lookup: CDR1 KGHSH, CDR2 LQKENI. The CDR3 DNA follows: TGTGCCAGCTCCAGAAGTAGCGAGCAGTTCTTC. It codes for CASSRSSEQFF.

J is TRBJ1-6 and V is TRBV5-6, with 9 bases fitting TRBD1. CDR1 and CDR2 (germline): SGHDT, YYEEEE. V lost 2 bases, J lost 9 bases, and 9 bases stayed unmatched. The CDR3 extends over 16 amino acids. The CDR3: CASSFKVTTGGSPLHF. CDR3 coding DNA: TGTGCCAGCAGCTTCAAGGTGACGACAGGGGGTTCACCCCTCCACTTT.

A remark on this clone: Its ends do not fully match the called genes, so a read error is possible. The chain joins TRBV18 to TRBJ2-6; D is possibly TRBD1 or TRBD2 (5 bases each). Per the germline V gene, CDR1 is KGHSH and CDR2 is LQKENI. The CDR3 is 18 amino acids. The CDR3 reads CASAPRARGRSGANVLTF. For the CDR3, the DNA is TGTGCCAGCGCACCAAGGGCAAGGGGACGCTCTGGGGCCAACGTCCTGACTTTC.

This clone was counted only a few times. CDR3 nucleotide sequence: TGTGCCAGCAGCCCCTCTCCGGGACAGTATCAGCCCCAGCATTTT. It translates to CASSPSPGQYQPQHF. The chain is built from TRBV5-4 and TRBJ1-5; TRBD1 agrees at 7 bases. V lost 4 bases to trimming and J lost 5 bases; unmatched junction nucleotides: 9. This CDR3 spans 15 amino acids. Germline-derived CDR1 and CDR2 are SGHNT and YYREEE (reference sequence).

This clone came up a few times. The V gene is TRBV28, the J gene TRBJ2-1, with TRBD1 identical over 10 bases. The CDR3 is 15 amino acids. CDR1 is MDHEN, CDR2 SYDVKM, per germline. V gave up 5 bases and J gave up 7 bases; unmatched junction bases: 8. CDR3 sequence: CASSTPGTGENEQFF. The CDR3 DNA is TGTGCCAGCAGTACCCCCGGGACAGGGGAGAATGAGCAGTTCTTC.